Listed here are 24 T cell receptor beta chains from one sample, sequenced in a study of neurological immune-mediated disorders. MiXCR, applied by TCRdb to the 5' RACE reads, yields one record per CDR3 protein. The sample lists 32,000 or so distinct CDR3 sequences; about an eighth were seen once. The specimen sequenced was PBMCs. These receptors all come from a woman in her sixties or seventies in good health.

V gene TRBV4-2 combines with J gene TRBJ2-7; 7 nucleotides agree with TRBD2. The CDR3 extends over 15 amino acids. The V and J ends lost 4 bases and 0 bases, in that order; junction bases with no gene match: 6. The V gene's germline CDR1 is LGHNA and CDR2 YNFKEQ. CDR3: CASSRGGQTSYEQYF. The CDR3 nucleotides are TGTGCCAGCAGCCGCGGGGGTCAGACCTCCTACGAGCAGTACTTC.

This clonotype was seen many times. This chain uses TRBV3-1 with TRBJ1-1; tentatively, D is TRBD1 (6 bases). V was shortened by 7 bases and J by 7 bases, with 13 bases between the two germline ends. CDR1 LGHDT and CDR2 YNNKEL come from the germline V gene (reference sequence). The CDR3 length is 12 residues. CDR3 DNA: TGTGCCAGCATGCAGGGGATTAGTGAAGCTTTCTTT. Encoded protein: CASMQGISEAFF. Using reference TRBV3-1 and TRBJ1-1 for the parts outside the CDR3, the full variable domain is DTAVSQTPKYLVTQMGNDKSIKCEQNLGHDTMYWYKQDSKKFLKIMFSYNNKELIINETVPNRFSPKSPDKAHLNLHINSLELGDSAVYFCASMQGISEAFFGQGTRLTVV.

This clonotype was picked up many times. This rearrangement joins TRBV5-1 to TRBJ2-5; 13 bases are a match to TRBD2. The CDR3 is 16 amino acids. The V segment lost 4 bases and the J segment 1 base; nucleotides outside the gene matches: 4. CDR1 is SGHRS and CDR2 is YFSETQ in the germline V gene. CDR3 protein: CASSRTSGGAQETQYF. The CDR3 DNA reads TGCGCCAGCAGCCGTACTAGCGGGGGGGCCCAAGAGACCCAGTACTTC. The full variable domain, with the rest looked up from reference TRBV5-1 and TRBJ2-5, is KAGVTQTPRYLIKTRGQQVTLSCSPISGHRSVSWYQQTPGQGLQFLFEYFSETQRNKGNFPGRFSGRQFSNSRSEMNVSTLELGDSALYLCASSRTSGGAQETQYFGPGTRLLVL.

This clonotype has a count of ten or more. The chain links TRBV15 to TRBJ1-3, with 7 bases that match TRBD1. The CDR3 has 16 residues. Germline lookup yields CDR1 LNHNV and CDR2 YYDKDF (reference sequence). Trimming cost V 2 bases and J 0 bases; bases outside gene matches: 4. The CDR3 here is CATSRQGQSSGNTIYF. The DNA for the CDR3 is TGTGCCACCAGCAGACAGGGACAGAGCTCTGGAAACACCATATATTTT.

This clonotype was seen many times. The chain combines TRBV6-2 or TRBV6-3 with TRBJ2-5; no clear D gene. The germline CDR1 and CDR2 sequences are MNHEY and SVGEGT. The V end lost 5 bases, the J end lost 5 bases, and 27 bases lay between the germline ends. The CDR3 runs to 18 residues. The CDR3 sequence is CASSEYTAELFSVETQYF. In DNA, the CDR3 is TGTGCCAGCAGTGAGTACACCGCCGAATTGTTTAGTGTGGAGACCCAGTACTTC.

This clonotype was found many times. Here the CDR3 DNA reads TGTGCCAGCAGCTTAGCGCCGTCTCTCTATCATTGGGGCACTGAAGCTTTCTTT. It encodes CASSLAPSLYHWGTEAFF. The rearrangement uses TRBV7-2 and TRBJ1-1, with unresolved D. V gave up 0 bases and J gave up 4 bases, with 21 bases separating them. This CDR3 spans 18 amino acids. Germline V lookup: CDR1 SGHTA, CDR2 FQGNSA.

This clonotype was found many times. This chain uses TRBV7-2 with TRBJ1-2, with D unclear. This CDR3 is 13 amino acids long. The germline V gene encodes CDR1 SGHTA and CDR2 FQGNSA. With 6 bases removed from V and 4 bases from J, the gap between germline ends came to 12 bases. The CDR3 DNA is TGTGCCAGCAGTTTTAATATAGGCTATGGCTACACCTTC. Encoded protein: CASSFNIGYGYTF.

The rearrangement joins TRBV11-3 to TRBJ2-7; 8 nucleotides align to TRBD1. The germline CDR1 and CDR2 sequences are SGHNT and YENEEA. Trimming at V came to 2 bases and at J to 3 bases, leaving 0 bases not matched to a gene. This CDR3 comprises 13 residues. This CDR3 reads CASSLTGGYEQYF. In nucleotides, the CDR3 is TGTGCCAGCAGCTTAACAGGGGGCTACGAGCAGTACTTC.

This clonotype was detected many times. J is TRBJ2-1 and V is TRBV27; D is uncertain. With 10 bases removed from V and 6 bases from J, the gap between germline ends came to 16 bases. The length of the CDR3 is 13 residues. Germline V gene sequence: CDR1 MNHEY, CDR2 SMNVEV (reference sequence). CDR3 sequence (DNA): TGTGCCACCACTGTATCCCGAGGCAATGAGCAGTTCTTC. Its protein product is CATTVSRGNEQFF.

Of note for this clonotype: A clone one base away is much larger, so this may be a read error. The J gene is TRBJ2-3, the V gene TRBV9, with D perhaps TRBD2 (6 bases). The ends were cut back, 0 bases at V and 14 bases at J, with 13 bases in the middle. CDR1 and CDR2 from the germline V gene are SGDLS and YYNGEE. This CDR3 has 12 residues. The CDR3 DNA is TGTGCCAGCAGCGTAGTCGGGGAGGCGCGGTATTTT. Translated: CASSVVGEARYF.

This clonotype was seen ten or more times. This sequence joins TRBV12-3 or TRBV12-4 and TRBJ2-2; 8 bases match TRBD2. The CDR3 totals 16 residues. The V segment lost 2 bases and the J segment 4 bases; nucleotides outside the gene matches: 6. As DNA, the CDR3 is TGTGCCAGCAGTTTATTAGCGGGGAGGGGCACCGGGGAGCTGTTTTTT. It yields the protein CASSLLAGRGTGELFF.

Notes on this clonotype: A much bigger clone sits one base away, suggesting this may be a read error. The V call is TRBV20-1, the J call TRBJ2-1; TRBD2 aligns across 7 bases. J gave up 8 bases and V 1 base, and 14 bases lay outside the gene matches. Germline V CDR1 and CDR2: DFQATT, SNEGSKA (reference sequence). This CDR3 comprises 16 residues. CDR3 amino acids: CSARVISGWNVDEQFF. The CDR3 DNA reads as TGCAGTGCTAGAGTTATTAGCGGGTGGAATGTGGATGAGCAGTTCTTC.

This clonotype was observed at least ten times. The chain employs TRBV24-1 and TRBJ2-7; possibly TRBD2 for D (5 bases). CDR3 length: 13 amino acids. V was clipped by 9 bases and J by 0 bases, with 11 bases between them. From germline, CDR1 is KGHDR and CDR2 SFDVKD. CDR3 in DNA: TGTGCCACCGGCCTCGAGGGCTCCTACGAGCAGTACTTC. As protein: CATGLEGSYEQYF.

This rearrangement joins TRBV24-1 to TRBJ2-3, with TRBD2 matching 9 bases. Germline V gene sequence: CDR1 KGHDR, CDR2 SFDVKD. This CDR3 region has 15 residues. After removal of 12 bases from V and 0 bases from J, the junction contained 9 bases not matched to a gene. For the CDR3, the DNA is TGTGCCGCGGGGGGGCACACCACTAGCACAGATACGCAGTATTTT. Protein: CAAGGHTTSTDTQYF.

A note on this clonotype: No conserved phenylalanine or tryptophan ends this CDR3, so it is likely a read error. V usage is TRBV5-1 and J usage is TRBJ2-7; TRBD1 agrees at 8 bases. Per the germline V gene, CDR1 is SGHRS and CDR2 is YFSETQ. CDR3 length: 15 residues. CDR3 sequence (DNA): TGTGCCAGCAGCTTGAGTGGACAGGGACCCTACGAGCAGTACCTC. This codes for CASSLSGQGPYEQYL.

About this clonotype itself: An end of the junction does not agree with germline; a read error may underlie this. This chain connects TRBV12-3 or TRBV12-4 to TRBJ2-1; the D gene could be TRBD1 or TRBD2 (6 bases each). The CDR3 extends over 18 amino acids. For the CDR3, the DNA is TGTGCCAGCTCGAAACAGGGTGATTTCTGGGCGGGAATAGCTGAGCAGTTCTTT. This gives the protein CASSKQGDFWAGIAEQFF.

The sample holds many counts of this clonotype. V gene TRBV10-3 combines with J gene TRBJ2-1; no clear D. Germline V CDR1 and CDR2: ENHRY, SYGVKD. V shed 7 bases and J shed 8 bases, with 15 bases lying between them. This CDR3 region has 13 residues. This chain's CDR3 is CAINGLPGDEQFF. The CDR3 coding sequence is TGTGCCATCAATGGATTACCAGGCGATGAGCAGTTCTTC.

This clonotype has ten or more counts. This rearrangement joins TRBV3-1 to TRBJ1-6; D remains unclear. CDR1 is LGHDT, CDR2 YNNKEL, per germline (reference sequence). Trimming pared 4 bases from V and 7 bases from J, leaving 17 bases between. This CDR3 is built from 16 residues. In DNA, the CDR3 is TGTGCCAGCAGCCTCGTAACCGGGGTAGGGAATTCACCCCTCCACTTT. Translation: CASSLVTGVGNSPLHF.

This clonotype appeared many times. The chain has TRBV6-6 and TRBJ2-3, with 7 bases that match TRBD2. The germline V gene encodes CDR1 MNHNY and CDR2 SVGAGI (reference sequence). Trimming removed 5 bases from V and 0 bases from J; junction bases left unmatched: 5. The CDR3 is 15 residues long. The CDR3 nucleotides read TGTGCCAGCAGTCTGCCAGCGGGGAGCACAGATACGCAGTATTTT. It codes for CASSLPAGSTDTQYF.

This clonotype was recorded at least ten times. This sequence joins TRBV3-2 and TRBJ1-6; no check of the table's D call, TRBD1, against the DNA was made. TRBV3-2 is a pseudogene locus. The length of the CDR3 is 14 residues. CDR3 bases: TGTGCCAGCAGCCCACAGGGTCATAATTCACCCCTCCACTTT. As protein: CASSPQGHNSPLHF.

At least ten counts were recorded for this clonotype. The V and J genes are TRBV7-2 and TRBJ2-2, with TRBD2 as a possible D gene (5 bases). The V gene lost 5 bases and the J gene lost 6 bases, with 13 bases spanning the gap. The germline CDR1 and CDR2 sequences are SGHTA and FQGNSA. The CDR3 covers 14 residues. This CDR3 is CASSTGLMAGELFF. CDR3 DNA sequence: TGTGCCAGCAGCACCGGACTGATGGCCGGGGAGCTGTTTTTT.

This clonotype was observed many times. The chain joins TRBV12-3 or TRBV12-4 to TRBJ2-3, with D possibly matching TRBD1 (6 bases). The CDR3 consists of 15 residues. The V gene lost 7 bases and the J gene lost 4 bases, with 18 bases spanning the gap. CDR3 in amino acids: CASTPEGRGPDTQYF. The CDR3 coding sequence is TGTGCCAGCACGCCAGAAGGCAGGGGTCCAGATACGCAGTATTTT.

At least ten counts were recorded for this clonotype. The CDR3 DNA reads as TGTGCCAGCAGCCTACTCCCCGGGAGCTACAATGAGCAGTTCTTC. Amino acid sequence: CASSLLPGSYNEQFF. The chain uses TRBV6-2 or TRBV6-3 and TRBJ2-1, with a tentative D call TRBD2 (6 bases). Germline V gene lookup returns CDR1 MNHEY and CDR2 SVGEGT. The length of the CDR3 is 15 residues. Between the trimmed V and J ends, which lost 6 bases and 3 bases, there was a span of 15 bases.

At least ten counts were recorded for this clonotype. The V gene is TRBV3-1, the J gene TRBJ1-2; 9 nucleotides match TRBD1. CDR1 LGHDT and CDR2 YNNKEL come from the germline V gene (reference sequence). V lost 4 bases to trimming and J lost 3 bases; unmatched junction nucleotides: 9. This CDR3 is built from 16 residues. The CDR3: CASSPNRDRADYGYTF. DNA for the CDR3: TGTGCCAGCAGCCCCAACCGGGACAGGGCTGACTATGGCTACACCTTC.